This is a list of T cell receptor beta chains from one sample in a study of shared clonotypes between healthy human individuals. The data were produced by immunoSEQ multiplex PCR, yet TCRdb's version contains in-frame clones alone and is incomplete. The data contain approximately 180,000 clones, about 93% of them seen just once; the ten biggest clones take up 0.067%. Sequencing input: naive CD4+ T cells sorted from blood. The receptors originated from a woman aged 30 to 39 in good health. CDR3s include the opening cysteine and the closing phenylalanine or tryptophan. A D gene is named only where the DNA matches it firmly.

v_call	d_call	j_call	cdr3_aa	cdr3_nt
TRBV18	TRBD2	TRBJ2-4	CASSAHRGGVQYF	TGTGCCAGCTCAGCCCATCGGGGGGGCGTTCAGTACTTC
TRBV5-4	TRBD1	TRBJ1-2	CASSPLGQGNYGYTF	TGTGCCAGCAGCCCTCTTGGACAGGGGAACTATGGCTACACCTTC
TRBV5-5	.	TRBJ1-2	CASSLGLVGAYGYTF	TGTGCCAGCAGCCTGGGGTTAGTGGGGGCCTATGGCTACACCTTC
TRBV6-1	TRBD1	TRBJ2-7	CASRGTAYEQYF	TGTGCCAGCAGGGGGACAGCCTACGAGCAGTACTTC
TRBV28	TRBD1	TRBJ2-7	CASSLWDRSSYEQYF	TGTGCCAGCAGTTTATGGGACAGGAGCTCCTACGAGCAGTACTTC
TRBV7-2	TRBD2	TRBJ2-7	CASSLGGRVSYEQYF	TGTGCCAGCAGCTTAGGCGGGAGGGTCTCCTACGAGCAGTACTTC
TRBV7-2	TRBD1	TRBJ2-5	CASSFTGTVLQETQYF	TGTGCCAGCAGCTTCACCGGGACAGTCCTCCAAGAGACCCAGTACTTC
TRBV7-8	.	TRBJ1-2	CASPTRTANYGYTF	TGTGCCAGCCCTACACGAACAGCTAACTATGGCTACACCTTC
TRBV7-9	.	TRBJ2-7	CASSLGESPGEQYF	TGTGCCAGCAGCTTAGGAGAATCCCCCGGCGAGCAGTACTTC
TRBV25-1	.	TRBJ2-2	CASSETNTGELFF	TGTGCCAGCAGTGAAACTAACACCGGGGAGCTGTTTTTT
TRBV6-1	TRBD1	TRBJ1-2	CASSETGANYGYTF	TGTGCCAGCAGTGAAACAGGGGCGAACTATGGCTACACCTTC
TRBV19	TRBD2	TRBJ2-5	CASSIGREGLETQYF	TGTGCCAGTAGTATAGGGCGGGAGGGCCTCGAGACCCAGTACTTC
TRBV13	.	TRBJ1-2	CASSLGGGAALRDGYTF	TGTGCCAGCAGCTTAGGAGGTGGGGCGGCCCTTCGTGATGGCTACACCTTC
TRBV6-1	TRBD1	TRBJ2-2	CASAFGQGDTGELFF	TGTGCCAGCGCCTTTGGACAGGGGGACACCGGGGAGCTGTTTTTT
TRBV18	TRBD1	TRBJ2-7	CASSATDRVREQYF	TGTGCCAGCTCAGCGACTGACAGGGTGAGAGAGCAGTACTTC
TRBV6-9	.	TRBJ2-7	CASSYHRRRSNEQYF	TGTGCCAGCAGTTACCACCGAAGGAGATCTAACGAGCAGTACTTC
TRBV18	TRBD1	TRBJ1-4	CASSPRDRGGEKLFF	TGTGCCAGCTCACCGCGGGACAGGGGCGGGGAAAAACTGTTTTTT
TRBV6-4	TRBD2	TRBJ2-3	CAREMGGRPTDTQYF	TGTGCCAGGGAGATGGGAGGGAGGCCCACAGATACGCAGTATTTT
TRBV4-1	TRBD1	TRBJ1-4	CASSPTGLVSTNEKLFF	TGCGCCAGCAGCCCGACAGGGCTAGTCTCAACTAATGAAAAACTGTTTTTT
TRBV27	.	TRBJ2-7	CASSTQGLFYEQYF	TGTGCCAGCAGCACCCAGGGCCTATTCTACGAGCAGTACTTC
TRBV10-3	TRBD1	TRBJ1-1	CAITRGTGGSQTEAFF	TGTGCCATCACCAGAGGGACAGGCGGCTCGCAAACTGAAGCTTTCTTT
TRBV30	TRBD1	TRBJ1-1	CAWSADRGGTEAFF	TGTGCCTGGAGTGCCGACAGGGGTGGCACTGAAGCTTTCTTT
TRBV7-9	.	TRBJ2-6	CASSLGTAPSSGANVLTF	TGTGCCAGCAGCCTGGGGACGGCCCCGAGCTCTGGGGCCAACGTCCTGACTTTC
TRBV5-6	.	TRBJ2-2	CASSLWGLQGGDGELFF	TGTGCCAGCAGCTTGTGGGGTTTGCAGGGCGGCGACGGGGAGCTGTTTTTT
TRBV10-2	TRBD2	TRBJ2-1	CASDPGTSGRNEQFF	TGCGCCAGCGATCCTGGGACTAGCGGGAGGAATGAGCAGTTCTTC
TRBV5-1	TRBD1	TRBJ2-1	CASSLGLGQGYYNEQFF	TGCGCCAGCAGCTTGGGGCTGGGACAGGGGTACTACAATGAGCAGTTCTTC
TRBV5-1	.	TRBJ2-7	CASSGRDRTYEQYF	TGCGCCAGCAGCGGGAGGGACAGAACCTACGAGCAGTACTTC
TRBV5-4	TRBD1	TRBJ2-7	CASSSRDSPYEQYF	TGTGCCAGCAGCTCCCGGGACAGTCCCTACGAGCAGTACTTC
TRBV14	.	TRBJ2-2	CASSRAFGELFF	TGTGCCAGCAGCCGGGCCTTCGGGGAGCTGTTTTTT
TRBV9	.	TRBJ1-4	CASSGYSNEKLFF	TGTGCCAGCAGCGGTTACAGCAATGAAAAACTGTTTTTT
TRBV29-1	.	TRBJ1-1	CSVDGWGGTKNTEAFF	TGCAGCGTTGACGGGTGGGGGGGAACCAAAAACACTGAAGCTTTCTTT
TRBV28	TRBD1	TRBJ1-2	CASSSTGDVSGYTF	TGTGCCAGCAGCTCCACAGGGGATGTTAGTGGCTACACCTTC
TRBV19	.	TRBJ2-2	CASKGPYTGELFF	TGTGCCAGTAAGGGACCTTACACCGGGGAGCTGTTTTTT
TRBV4-2	TRBD2	TRBJ2-5	CASSQGTSGSILETQYF	TGTGCCAGCAGCCAAGGTACTAGCGGGAGTATCTTAGAGACCCAGTACTTC
TRBV28	TRBD1	TRBJ1-5	CASTSGQGHVSRNQPQHF	TGTGCCAGCACCTCGGGACAGGGTCATGTTAGCCGCAATCAGCCCCAGCATTTT
TRBV5-5	.	TRBJ2-7	CASSLSSRGPYEQYF	TGTGCCAGCAGCTTGTCGAGTCGGGGCCCGTACGAGCAGTACTTC
TRBV20-1	.	TRBJ2-1	CSASNLEQFF	TGCAGTGCTAGCAATTTAGAGCAGTTCTTC
TRBV4-1	.	TRBJ2-7	CASSPGADVYEQYF	TGCGCCAGCAGCCCGGGGGCGGACGTCTACGAGCAGTACTTC
TRBV2	.	TRBJ2-7	CASSRTASYEQYF	TGTGCCAGCAGTAGGACAGCCTCCTACGAGCAGTACTTC
TRBV11-2	.	TRBJ1-4	CASSLDRGGEKLFF	TGTGCCAGCAGCTTAGATCGCGGAGGTGAAAAACTGTTTTTT
TRBV5-1	.	TRBJ1-2	CASSALGGLDYGYTF	TGCGCCAGCAGCGCGCTCGGTGGACTCGACTATGGCTACACCTTC
TRBV18	TRBD1	TRBJ1-3	CASSPDRDGNTIYF	TGTGCCAGCTCACCCGACAGGGATGGAAACACCATATATTTT
TRBV9	.	TRBJ1-3	CASSVAGQRGNTIYF	TGTGCCAGCAGCGTAGCCGGACAACGAGGAAACACCATATATTTT
TRBV28	.	TRBJ2-7	CASSLVQGFSYEQYF	TGTGCCAGCAGTTTAGTTCAAGGCTTCTCCTACGAGCAGTACTTC
TRBV4-1	TRBD1	TRBJ1-4	CASSQGSSGGSNEKLFF	TGCGCCAGCAGCCAAGGGTCTTCAGGGGGCTCTAATGAAAAACTGTTTTTT
TRBV6-5	TRBD1	TRBJ2-7	CASSYSQGAESYEQYF	TGTGCCAGCAGTTACTCTCAGGGGGCGGAATCCTACGAGCAGTACTTC
TRBV28	TRBD1	TRBJ1-1	CASSSLTGGGDTEAFF	TGTGCCAGCAGTTCCCTGACAGGGGGCGGAGACACTGAAGCTTTCTTT